This T cell receptor (beta chain) emerged from a study of blood T cell repertoires in COVID-19. Study overall: Acute and convalescent COVID-19 specimens originated in the United States, Italy and Spain.

J lost 7 bases, V lost 7 bases, and 7 bases had no gene match. CDR1 and CDR2 from the germline V gene are GTSNPN and SVGIG (reference sequence). CDR3 length: 14 residues. Libraries were prepared by immunoSEQ multiplex PCR; TCRdb keeps only in-frame clonotypes and omits some of them. The data show about 100,000 clones, about 80% seen once. The chain recombines TRBV30 with TRBJ1-6, with 10 bases aligning to TRBD1. The material sequenced was peripheral blood. The source is a woman older than 75 with active or convalescent COVID-19. As DNA, the CDR3 is TGTGCCTACGACAGGGGGCTAGGAAATTCACCCCTCCACTTT. It codes for CAYDRGLGNSPLHF.